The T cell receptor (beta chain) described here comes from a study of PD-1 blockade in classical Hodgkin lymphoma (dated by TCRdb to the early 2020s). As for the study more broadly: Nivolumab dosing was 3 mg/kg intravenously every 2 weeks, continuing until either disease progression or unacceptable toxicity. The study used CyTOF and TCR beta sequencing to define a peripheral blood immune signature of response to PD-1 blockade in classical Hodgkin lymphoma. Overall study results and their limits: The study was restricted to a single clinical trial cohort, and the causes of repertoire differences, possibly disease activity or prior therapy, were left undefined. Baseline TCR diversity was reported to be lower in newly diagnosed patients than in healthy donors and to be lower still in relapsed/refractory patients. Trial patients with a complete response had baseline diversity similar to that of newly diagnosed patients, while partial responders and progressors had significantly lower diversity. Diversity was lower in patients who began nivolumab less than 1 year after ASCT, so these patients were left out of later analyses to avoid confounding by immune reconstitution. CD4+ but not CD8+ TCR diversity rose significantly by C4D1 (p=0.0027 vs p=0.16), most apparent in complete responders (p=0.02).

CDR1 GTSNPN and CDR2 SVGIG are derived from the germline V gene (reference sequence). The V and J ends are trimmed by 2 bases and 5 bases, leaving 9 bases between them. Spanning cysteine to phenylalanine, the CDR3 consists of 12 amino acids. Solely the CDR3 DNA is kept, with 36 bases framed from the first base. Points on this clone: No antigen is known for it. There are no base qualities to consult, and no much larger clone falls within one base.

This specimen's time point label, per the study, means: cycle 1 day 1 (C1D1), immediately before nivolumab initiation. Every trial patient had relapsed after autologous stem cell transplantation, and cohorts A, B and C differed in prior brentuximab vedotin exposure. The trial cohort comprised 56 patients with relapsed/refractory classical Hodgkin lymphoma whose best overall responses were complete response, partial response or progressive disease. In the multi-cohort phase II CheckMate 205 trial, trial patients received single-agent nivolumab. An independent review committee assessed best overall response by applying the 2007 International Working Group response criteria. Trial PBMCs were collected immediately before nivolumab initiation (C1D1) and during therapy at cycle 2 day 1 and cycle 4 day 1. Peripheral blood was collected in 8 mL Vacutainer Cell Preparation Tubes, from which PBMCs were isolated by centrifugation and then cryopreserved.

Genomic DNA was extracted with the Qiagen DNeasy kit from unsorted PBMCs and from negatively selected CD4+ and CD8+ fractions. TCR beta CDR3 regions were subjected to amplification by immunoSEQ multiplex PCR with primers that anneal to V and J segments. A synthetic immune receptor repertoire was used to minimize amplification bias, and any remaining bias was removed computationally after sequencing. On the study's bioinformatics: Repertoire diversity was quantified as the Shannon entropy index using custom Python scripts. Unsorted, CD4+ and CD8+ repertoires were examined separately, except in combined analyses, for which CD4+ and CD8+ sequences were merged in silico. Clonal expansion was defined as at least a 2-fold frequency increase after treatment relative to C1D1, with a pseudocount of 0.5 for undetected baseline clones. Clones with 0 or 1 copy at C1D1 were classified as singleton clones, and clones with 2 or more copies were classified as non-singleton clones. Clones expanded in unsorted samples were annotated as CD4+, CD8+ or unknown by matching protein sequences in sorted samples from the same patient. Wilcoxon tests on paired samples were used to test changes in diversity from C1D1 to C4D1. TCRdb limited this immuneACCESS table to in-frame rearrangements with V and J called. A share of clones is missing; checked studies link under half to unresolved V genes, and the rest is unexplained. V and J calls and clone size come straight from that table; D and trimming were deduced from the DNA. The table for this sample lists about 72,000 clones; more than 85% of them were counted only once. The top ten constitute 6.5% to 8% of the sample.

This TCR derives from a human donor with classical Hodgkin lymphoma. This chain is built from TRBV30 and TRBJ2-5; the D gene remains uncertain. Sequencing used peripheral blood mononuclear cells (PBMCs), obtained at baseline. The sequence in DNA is TGTGCCTGGAGTTTTAGCTCTGAGACCCAGTACTTC. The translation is CAWSFSSETQYF.